The 4 T cell receptor beta chains listed next were all sequenced from one sample in a study of blood T cell repertoires in COVID-19. Sequencing used immunoSEQ multiplex PCR; TCRdb keeps in-frame clones, though not all of them. The sample includes approximately 96,000 clones, 90% to 95% of them seen just once. The sample taken for sequencing was peripheral blood. Receptor source: a human donor with active COVID-19. The donor label of this sample is uncertain.

The genes are TRBV6-5 and TRBJ1-5; a weak D match, TRBD1 (6 bases). The CDR3 totals 15 residues. Trimming cost V 7 bases and J 0 bases, with 13 bases left between them. The V gene's germline CDR1 is MNHEY and CDR2 SVGAGI. Here the CDR3 reads CASNSRTDSNQPQHF. CDR3 nucleotides: TGTGCCAGCAATAGTAGGACAGATAGCAATCAGCCCCAGCATTTT.

CDR3 in DNA: TGTGCCAGCACCCGGGGGGGAACCGGGGAGCTGTTTTTT. Its protein product is CASTRGGTGELFF. The chain couples TRBV12-3 or TRBV12-4 to TRBJ2-2; TRBD2 matches at 8 bases. There are 13 residues in the CDR3. The junction had 3 bases not matched to a gene; V was cut back by 7 bases and J by 5 bases.

This clone was picked up one time. This chain uses TRBV6-5 with TRBJ1-2; 9 positions agree with TRBD1. V lost 6 bases and J lost 2; bases outside the gene matches: 7. Per germline, CDR1 MNHEY and CDR2 SVGAGI. This CDR3 is built from 15 residues. Written as DNA, the CDR3 is TGTGCCAGCAGATCACAGGGGGCAAGAAACTATGGCTACACCTTC. It codes for CASRSQGARNYGYTF.

The V and J genes are TRBV19 and TRBJ2-2; 11 bases are a match to TRBD1. This CDR3 comprises 16 residues. V lost 2 bases and J lost 3; bases outside the gene matches: 2. Germline loops: CDR1 LNHDA, CDR2 SQIVND (reference sequence). For the CDR3, the DNA is TGTGCCAGTAGTATATGGGGACAGGGGGACACCGGGGAGCTGTTTTTT. It translates to CASSIWGQGDTGELFF. Combining the CDR3 with reference TRBV19 and TRBJ2-2 gives the whole variable domain DGGITQSPKYLFRKEGQNVTLSCEQNLNHDAMYWYRQDPGQGLRLIYYSQIVNDFQKGDIAEGYSVSREKKESFPLTVTSAQKNPTAFYLCASSIWGQGDTGELFFGEGSRLTVL.